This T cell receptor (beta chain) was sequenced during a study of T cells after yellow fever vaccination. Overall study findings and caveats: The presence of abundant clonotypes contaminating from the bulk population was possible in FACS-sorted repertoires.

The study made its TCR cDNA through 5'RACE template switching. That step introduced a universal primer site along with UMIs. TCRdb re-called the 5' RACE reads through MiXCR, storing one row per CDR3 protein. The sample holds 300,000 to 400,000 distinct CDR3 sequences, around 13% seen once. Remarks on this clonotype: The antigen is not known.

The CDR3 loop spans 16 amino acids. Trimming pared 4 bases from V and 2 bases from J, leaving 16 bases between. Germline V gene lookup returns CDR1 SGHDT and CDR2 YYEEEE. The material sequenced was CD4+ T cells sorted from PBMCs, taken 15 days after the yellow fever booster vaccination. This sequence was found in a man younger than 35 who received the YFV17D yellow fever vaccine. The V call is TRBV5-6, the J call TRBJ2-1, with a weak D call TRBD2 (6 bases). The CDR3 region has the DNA TGTGCCAGCAGCAAAGCCGCGGGGACCACCTACAATGAGCAGTTCTTC. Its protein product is CASSKAAGTTYNEQFF.